The 11 T cell receptor beta chains listed next were all sequenced from one sample in a study of CD4 T cell repertoires in COVID-19. TCRdb keeps only in-frame clones here, not all; method: immunoSEQ multiplex PCR. The profile shows about 75,000 clones, roughly four fifths of them singletons. Sequencing used CD4+ T cells from peripheral blood, obtained after recovery from COVID-19. Receptors were obtained from a human donor who had COVID-19.

The gene calls are TRBV6-6 and TRBJ1-5; D ambiguous. V was trimmed by 4 bases and J by 3 bases, leaving 10 bases between them. Germline CDR1 reads MNHNY; CDR2 reads SVGAGI (reference sequence). The CDR3 is 14 residues long. For the CDR3, the DNA is TGTGCCAGCAGTTTATCAGAGTCCAATCAGCCCCAGCATTTT. Its translation is CASSLSESNQPQHF.

This chain links TRBV7-9 with TRBJ1-2; D remains unclear. CDR3 length: 12 residues. Germline-derived CDR1 and CDR2 are SEHNR and FQNEAQ (reference sequence). Trimming removed 0 bases from V and 4 bases from J, with 3 bases in between. For the CDR3, the DNA is TGTGCCAGCAGCTTAGCTGGCTATGGCTACACCTTC. Translation: CASSLAGYGYTF.

This chain links TRBV3-1 (or the pseudogene TRBV3-2) with TRBJ1-5; D is ambiguous. CDR3 length equals 15 residues. Germline CDR1 and CDR2: LGHDT and YNNKEL (reference sequence). Deletions cut 5 bases from V and 0 bases from J, with 11 bases between. This CDR3 is CASSSNGVSNQPQHF. CDR3 sequence (DNA): TGTGCCAGCAGCAGCAACGGCGTTAGCAATCAGCCCCAGCATTTT.

For this clone: This may be a read error: a much more frequent sequence differs by one nucleotide. CDR3 nucleotides: TGTGCCAGCAGCTCCCGGGAAGGGGGCTATGGTAAAGCTTTCTTT. This codes for CASSSREGGYGKAFF. The chain uses TRBV9 and TRBJ1-1; TRBD1 matches 7 bases. Germline loops: CDR1 SGDLS, CDR2 YYNGEE. With V trimmed by 4 bases and J by 9 bases, 15 bases remained unmatched. This CDR3 is built from 15 residues. Full variable domain (remainder filled in from reference TRBV9 and TRBJ1-1): DSGVTQTPKHLITATGQRVTLRCSPRSGDLSVYWYQQSLDQGLQFLIQYYNGEERAKGNILERFSAQQFPDLHSELNLSSLELGDSALYFCASSSREGGYGKAFFGQGTRLTVV.

The rearrangement joins TRBV19 to TRBJ2-2, with TRBD1 matching 7 bases. CDR3 size: 14 residues. V lost 6 bases and J lost 4; bases outside the gene matches: 5. The germline V gene has CDR1 LNHDA and CDR2 SQIVND (reference sequence). The CDR3 DNA is TGTGCCAGTAGAGCAGGGGGTAGCACCGGGGAGCTGTTTTTT. Translating it yields CASRAGGSTGELFF.

The chain joins TRBV7-3 to TRBJ2-5; the D gene is possibly TRBD1 (6 bases). The CDR3 sequence is 14 residues long. V was pared by 2 bases and J by 3 bases, with 10 bases between. Germline-derived CDR1 and CDR2 are SGHTA and FQGTGA. The CDR3 here is CASSLADSKETQYF. The CDR3, as DNA: TGTGCCAGCAGCTTAGCGGACAGTAAAGAGACCCAGTACTTC.

This clone was detected only a few times. V is TRBV7-2 and J is TRBJ2-3; possibly TRBD2 for D (6 bases). Trimming removed 3 bases at V and 6 bases at J, with 16 bases between. CDR3 length: 15 residues. Germline CDR1 reads SGHTA; CDR2 reads FQGNSA. CDR3 in DNA: TGTGCCAGCAGCTTCGGGGCGGGACCAGAGGATACGCAGTATTTT. Protein product: CASSFGAGPEDTQYF.

About this clone itself: Other nucleotide sequences in the sample specify the same CDR3. V is TRBV10-3 and J is TRBJ2-5; D possibly matches TRBD1 or TRBD2 (5 bases each). Trimming left V 3 bases short and J 5 bases short, with 10 bases between. In germline, CDR1 is ENHRY, CDR2 SYGVKD. The CDR3 has 13 amino acids. The CDR3 sequence is CAISDGREETQYF. The CDR3 DNA reads as TGTGCCATCAGTGACGGCAGGGAGGAGACCCAGTACTTC.

This clone was seen a handful of times. The J gene is TRBJ1-1, the V gene TRBV6-5; D is uncertain. V lost 8 bases, J lost 1 base, and 11 bases lay in between. The CDR3 is 13 amino acids. Germline lookup yields CDR1 MNHEY and CDR2 SVGAGI. As DNA, the CDR3 is TGTGCCAGCCTGGGGTGGGCGAACACTGAAGCTTTCTTT. This codes for CASLGWANTEAFF.

The J gene is TRBJ1-3, the V gene TRBV10-2; no definite D call. The CDR3 sequence is 14 residues long. Per the germline V gene, CDR1 is WSHSY and CDR2 is SAAADI. The germline V and J ends were trimmed by 3 bases and 0 bases, with 6 bases remaining between them. The CDR3 DNA reads as TGCGCCAGCAGTGATTTCGGCTCTGGAAACACCATATATTTT. Translation: CASSDFGSGNTIYF.

This clone was detected a few times. The chain couples TRBV5-1 to TRBJ2-3, with 14 bases that match TRBD2. The germline CDR1 and CDR2 sequences are SGHRS and YFSETQ. The ends lost 5 bases at V and 6 bases at J; junction bases unmatched: 8. The CDR3 consists of 16 residues. DNA for the CDR3: TGCGCCAGCAGGACGGGGACTAGCGGGAGAGCCGATACGCAGTATTTT. This translates into CASRTGTSGRADTQYF.